A selection of T cell receptor beta chains follows, all from one sample in a study of blood T cell repertoires in COVID-19. Clones were sequenced by immunoSEQ multiplex PCR, and TCRdb holds only the in-frame ones, with some missing. Of just under 65,000 clones in the sample, under 80% are singletons; the top ten hold 5% to 5.5%. Sequences were obtained from peripheral blood. Receptors were obtained from a human donor in a cohort sampled during active COVID-19. Each CDR3 is given with its conserved first and last residue. D genes are given only for firm matches. Clone size is given for some rows only: seen once, a few or many times, or a class if the clone is expanded.

>NA|NA|TRBV5-6|14|TRBJ2-1
TGTGCCAGCAGCACCAGCGGGCCCGGGAATGAGCAGTTCTTC
CASSTSGPGNEQFF
>NA|TRBD2|TRBV11-1|15|TRBJ2-1
TGTGCCAGCAGCTTAGGGCGGGGGGGCGTCTATGAGCAGTTCTTC
CASSLGRGGVYEQFF
>NA|NA|TRBV6-2/TRBV6-3|14|TRBJ2-2
TGTGCCAGCAGTGGAGGACGGACGATCAGGGAGCTGTTTTTT
CASSGGRTIRELFF
>once|TRBD1|TRBV7-3|14|TRBJ2-2
TGTGCCAGCAGCTCGCATCAGGGGGCCGGGGAGCTGTTTTTT
CASSSHQGAGELFF
>NA|TRBD2|TRBV5-4|12|TRBJ2-5
TGTGCCAGCGGGGGAGGGTTAGAGACCCAGTACTTC
CASGGGLETQYF
>NA|TRBD1|TRBV3-1/TRBV3-2|14|TRBJ1-2
TGTGCCAGCGCCACGGGACAGCAAACCTATGGCTACACCTTC
CASATGQQTYGYTF
>NA|TRBD1|TRBV7-9|16|TRBJ2-1
TGTGCCAGCAGCTCCCGGACCAGGGGGCGTTACAATGAGCAGTTCTTC
CASSSRTRGRYNEQFF
>NA|NA|TRBV2|11|TRBJ1-1
TGTGCCAGCAGCCGTAACACTGAAGCTTTCTTT
CASSRNTEAFF
>few|NA|TRBV3-1/TRBV3-2|15|TRBJ1-5
TGTGCCAGCAGCCAAGTCCCCTTCGGGAGGCAGCCCCAGCATTTT
CASSQVPFGRQPQHF
>NA|TRBD2|TRBV9|17|TRBJ2-1
TGTGCCAGCAGCGTAGGGGCCGGGGGGGCCTTCTACAATGAGCAGTTCTTC
CASSVGAGGAFYNEQFF
>NA|NA|TRBV5-4|15|TRBJ2-3
TGTGCCAGCAGCTTGATGCACAGGGGCACAGATACGCAGTATTTT
CASSLMHRGTDTQYF
>once|NA|TRBV5-1|11|TRBJ1-1
TGCGCCAGCAGCCTTAACACTGAAGCTTTCTTT
CASSLNTEAFF
>once|NA|TRBV5-6|15|TRBJ1-1
TGTGCCAGTCGGGCCGGGGTAGGGTATAGCACTGAAGCTTTCTTT
CASRAGVGYSTEAFF
>NA|NA|TRBV9|16|TRBJ2-6
TGTGCCAGCAGCGTAGCGCCGAGCTCTGGGGCCAACGTCCTGACTTTC
CASSVAPSSGANVLTF
>NA|TRBD1|TRBV28|13|TRBJ1-4
TGTGCCAGCAGGGAGACAGGGAGTGAAAAACTGTTTTTT
CASRETGSEKLFF
>NA|NA|TRBV10-3|14|TRBJ1-2
TGTGCCATCACTTCGGACAGTAGTAACTATGGCTACACCTTC
CAITSDSSNYGYTF
>NA|NA|TRBV2|13|TRBJ1-1
TGTGCCATCATGTTCGACAGGTCCACTGAAGCTTTCTTT
CAIMFDRSTEAFF
>few|NA|TRBV5-1|15|TRBJ1-3
TGCGCCAGCAGCCTGTTTCCCGGCTCTGGAAACACCATATATTTT
CASSLFPGSGNTIYF
>NA|TRBD2|TRBV7-8|14|TRBJ2-3
TGTGCCAGCTCCGTCGGGGGGAGGACAGATACGCAGTATTTT
CASSVGGRTDTQYF
>NA|TRBD1|TRBV6-2/TRBV6-3|15|TRBJ1-2
TGTGCCAGCAGTTCCCGGGGCAGGGGGATATATGGCTACACCTTC
CASSSRGRGIYGYTF
>NA|TRBD2|TRBV28|17|TRBJ2-3
TGTGCCAGCAGTTCCCCTAGCGGGGGGGCCTTCACAGATACGCAGTATTTT
CASSSPSGGAFTDTQYF
>NA|NA|TRBV9|17|TRBJ2-2
TGTGCCAGCAGCGCCAGCCTTGGACAGACTTACCACCGGGAGCTGTTTTTT
CASSASLGQTYHRELFF
>NA|NA|TRBV6-2/TRBV6-3|14|TRBJ1-2
TGTGCCAGCAGTTACTCGACAATGACCTATGGCTACACCTTC
CASSYSTMTYGYTF
>NA|TRBD2|TRBV5-4|16|TRBJ2-5
TGTGCCAGCAGCTTGACGACTAGCGGCGCCCAAGAGACCCAGTACTTC
CASSLTTSGAQETQYF
>NA|NA|TRBV3-1/TRBV3-2|15|TRBJ2-3
TGTGCCAGCAGCCAACGGGGGGCATCCGGAGATACGCAGTATTTT
CASSQRGASGDTQYF
>NA|NA|TRBV27|15|TRBJ2-1
TGTGCCAGCAGTTTGGGTCAGGGGAGGGACAATGAGCAGTTCTTC
CASSLGQGRDNEQFF
>NA|NA|TRBV5-4|15|TRBJ1-1
TGTGCCAGCAGCCCACGGACCGGGATGAACACTGAAGCTTTCTTT
CASSPRTGMNTEAFF
>few|TRBD2|TRBV3-1/TRBV3-2|19|TRBJ2-3
TGTGCCAGCAGCCAAGATCCCCGCGTGGGGCGGGGGTATCCAGATACGCAGTATTTT
CASSQDPRVGRGYPDTQYF
>NA|TRBD1|TRBV25-1|15|TRBJ2-7
TGTGCCAGCAGTGATCCGGGACAGGGGGTCCACGAGCAGTACTTC
CASSDPGQGVHEQYF
>few|NA|TRBV6-5|14|TRBJ2-7
TGTGCCAGCAGTTACTTGGCAGGAGGCTACGAGCAGTACTTC
CASSYLAGGYEQYF
>NA|TRBD2|TRBV15|16|TRBJ2-1
TGTGCCACCAGCAGAGAAGGGCTAGCGGTAGACAATGAGCAGTTCTTC
CATSREGLAVDNEQFF
>NA|TRBD2|TRBV7-6|12|TRBJ2-7
TGTGCCAGCAGCCCGGGAGGCTACGAGCAGTACTTC
CASSPGGYEQYF
>NA|NA|TRBV10-3|12|TRBJ2-1
TGTGCCATCAGGGAGACGGGTGGTGAGCAGTTCTTC
CAIRETGGEQFF
>NA|NA|TRBV5-3|13|TRBJ1-2
TGTGCCAGAAATCGGGGGAGGAGCTATGGCTACACCTTC
CARNRGRSYGYTF
>NA|NA|TRBV12-3/TRBV12-4|12|TRBJ2-3
TGTGCCAGCAGCGCGGGCACAGATACGCAGTATTTT
CASSAGTDTQYF
>NA|NA|TRBV28|12|TRBJ1-5
TGTGCCAGCAGTTTTGGGAGTCAGCCCCAGCATTTT
CASSFGSQPQHF
>NA|NA|TRBV5-1|14|TRBJ2-3
TGCGCCAGCAGCGAACAGACAAGCACAGATACGCAGTATTTT
CASSEQTSTDTQYF
>once|TRBD1|TRBV5-6|14|TRBJ1-1
TGTGCCAGCAGCTTGGACAGGGGGGCGACTGAAGCTTTCTTT
CASSLDRGATEAFF
>NA|NA|TRBV7-8|12|TRBJ1-1
TGTGCCAGCAGTCATGGGGGGGGACGAGCTTTCTTT
CASSHGGGRAFF
>NA|TRBD2|TRBV14|15|TRBJ2-1
TGTGCCAGCAGATCTAGCGGGGGGTATGTGAATGAGCAGTTCTTC
CASRSSGGYVNEQFF
>NA|NA|TRBV6-6|13|TRBJ2-7
TGTGCCAGCAGTTATAGATCCGACTACGAGCAGTACTTC
CASSYRSDYEQYF
>few|NA|TRBV5-5|16|TRBJ2-1
TGTGCCAGCAGCCCAACCGGGTCCTACTCCTACAATGAGCAGTTCTTC
CASSPTGSYSYNEQFF